This T cell receptor beta chain came from a study of cytomegalovirus exposure and HLA in healthy donors. CDR3 length: 14 amino acids. Germline values: CDR1 SGHRS, CDR2 YFSETQ. V gave up 0 bases and J gave up 6 bases, with 12 bases separating them. Primers included in the PCR were 60 Vbeta and 13 Jbeta primers. Clones were sequenced by immunoSEQ multiplex PCR, and TCRdb holds only the in-frame ones, with some missing. The sample records roughly 150,000 clones, 65% to 80% being singletons. The chain employs TRBV5-1 and TRBJ1-2; a possible D gene is TRBD1 (5 bases). This clonotype was obtained from a woman in her forties or fifties in good health and CMV-seropositive. Sequencing was carried out using PBMCs. CDR3 sequence reads: CASSLVGGSNGYTF. The CDR3 DNA reads as TGCGCCAGCAGCTTGGTCGGGGGATCCAATGGCTACACCTTC.